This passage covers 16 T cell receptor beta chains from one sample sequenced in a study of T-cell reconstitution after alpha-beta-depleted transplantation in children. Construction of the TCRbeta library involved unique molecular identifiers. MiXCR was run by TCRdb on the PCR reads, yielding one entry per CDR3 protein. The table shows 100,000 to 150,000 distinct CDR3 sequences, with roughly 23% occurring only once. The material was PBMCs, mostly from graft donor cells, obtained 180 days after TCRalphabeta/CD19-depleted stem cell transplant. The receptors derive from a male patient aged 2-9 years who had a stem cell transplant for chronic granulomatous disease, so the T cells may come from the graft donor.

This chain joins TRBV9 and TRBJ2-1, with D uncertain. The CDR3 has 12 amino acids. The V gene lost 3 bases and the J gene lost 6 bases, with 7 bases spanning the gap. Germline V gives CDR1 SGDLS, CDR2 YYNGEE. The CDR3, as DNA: TGTGCCAGCAGCGGGCGACGCAATGAGCAGTTCTTC. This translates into CASSGRRNEQFF.

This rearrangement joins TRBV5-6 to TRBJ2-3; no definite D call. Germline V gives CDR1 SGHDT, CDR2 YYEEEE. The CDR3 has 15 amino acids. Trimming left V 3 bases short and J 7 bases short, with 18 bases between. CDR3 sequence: CASSSGLASIHTQYF. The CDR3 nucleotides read TGTGCCAGCAGCTCCGGTTTGGCATCAATCCATACGCAGTATTTT.

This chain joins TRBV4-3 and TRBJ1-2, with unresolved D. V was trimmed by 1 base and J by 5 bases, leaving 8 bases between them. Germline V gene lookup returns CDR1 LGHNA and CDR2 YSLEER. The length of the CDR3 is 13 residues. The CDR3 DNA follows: TGCGCCAGCAGCCAAGTTTACCAGTATGGCTACACCTTC. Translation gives CASSQVYQYGYTF.

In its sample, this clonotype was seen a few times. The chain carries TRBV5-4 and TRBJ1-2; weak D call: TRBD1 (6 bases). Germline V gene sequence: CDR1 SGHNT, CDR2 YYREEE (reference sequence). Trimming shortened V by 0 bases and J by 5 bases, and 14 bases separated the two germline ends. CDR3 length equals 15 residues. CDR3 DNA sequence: TGTGCCAGCAGCTTGGCCGGGCAGGGGAGGTATGGCTACACCTTC. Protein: CASSLAGQGRYGYTF.

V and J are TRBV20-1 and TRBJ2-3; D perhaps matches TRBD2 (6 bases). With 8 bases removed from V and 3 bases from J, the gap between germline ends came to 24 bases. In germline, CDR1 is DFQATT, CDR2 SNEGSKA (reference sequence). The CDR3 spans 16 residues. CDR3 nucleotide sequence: TGCAGTTTCTCGGGCCTAGCGACCCTTATTACAGATACGCAGTATTTT. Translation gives CSFSGLATLITDTQYF.

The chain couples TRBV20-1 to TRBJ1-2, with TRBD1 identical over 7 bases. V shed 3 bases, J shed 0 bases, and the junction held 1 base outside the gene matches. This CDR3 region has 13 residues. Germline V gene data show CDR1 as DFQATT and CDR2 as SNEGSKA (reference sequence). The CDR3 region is CSARGTANYGYTF. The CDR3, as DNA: TGCAGTGCTAGGGGGACAGCTAACTATGGCTACACCTTC.

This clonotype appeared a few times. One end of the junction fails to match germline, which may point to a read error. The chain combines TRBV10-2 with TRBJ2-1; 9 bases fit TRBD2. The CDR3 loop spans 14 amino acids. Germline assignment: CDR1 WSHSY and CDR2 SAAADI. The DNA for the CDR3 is TGCGCCAGCAAGGAGACTAGCGGTGGCAATGAGCAGTTCTTT. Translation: CASKETSGGNEQFF.

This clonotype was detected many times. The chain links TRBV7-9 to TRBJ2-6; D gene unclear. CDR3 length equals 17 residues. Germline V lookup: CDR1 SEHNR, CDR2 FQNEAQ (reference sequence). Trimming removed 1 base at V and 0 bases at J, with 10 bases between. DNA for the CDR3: TGTGCCAGCAGCTTAGTAGTCGGCGTCTCTGGGGCCAACGTCCTGACTTTC. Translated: CASSLVVGVSGANVLTF. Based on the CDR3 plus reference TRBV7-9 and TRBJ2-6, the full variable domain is DTGVSQNPRHKITKRGQNVTFRCDPISEHNRLYWYRQTLGQGPEFLTYFQNEAQLEKSRLLSDRFSAERPKGSFSTLEIQRTEQGDSAMYLCASSLVVGVSGANVLTFGAGSRLTVL.

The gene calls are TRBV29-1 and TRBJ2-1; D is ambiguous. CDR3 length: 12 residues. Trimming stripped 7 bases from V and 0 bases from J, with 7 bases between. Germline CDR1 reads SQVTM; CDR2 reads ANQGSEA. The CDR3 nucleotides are TGCAGCGCCCAGAGCTCCTACAATGAGCAGTTCTTC. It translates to CSAQSSYNEQFF.

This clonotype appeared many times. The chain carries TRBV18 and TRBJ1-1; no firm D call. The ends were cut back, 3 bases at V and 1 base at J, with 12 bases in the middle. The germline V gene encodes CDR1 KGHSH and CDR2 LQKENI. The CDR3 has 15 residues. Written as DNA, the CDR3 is TGTGCCAGCTCACCGCAACGAGGTAGGAACACTGAAGCTTTCTTT. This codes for CASSPQRGRNTEAFF.

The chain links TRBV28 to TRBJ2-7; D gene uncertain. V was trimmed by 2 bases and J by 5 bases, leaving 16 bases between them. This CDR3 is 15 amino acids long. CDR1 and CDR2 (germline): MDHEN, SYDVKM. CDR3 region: CASSLRLAGRHEQYF. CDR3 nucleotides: TGTGCCAGCAGTTTACGCTTGGCAGGTAGGCACGAGCAGTACTTC.

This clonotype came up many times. The CDR3 region is CASSEGQSSNQPQHF. CDR3 nucleotide sequence: TGCGCCAGCAGCGAAGGACAGAGTAGCAATCAGCCCCAGCATTTT. This chain connects TRBV5-1 to TRBJ1-5, with D possibly matching TRBD1 (6 bases). V lost 4 bases, J lost 0 bases, and 11 bases lay in between. The CDR3 totals 15 residues. CDR1 and CDR2 from the germline V gene are SGHRS and YFSETQ.

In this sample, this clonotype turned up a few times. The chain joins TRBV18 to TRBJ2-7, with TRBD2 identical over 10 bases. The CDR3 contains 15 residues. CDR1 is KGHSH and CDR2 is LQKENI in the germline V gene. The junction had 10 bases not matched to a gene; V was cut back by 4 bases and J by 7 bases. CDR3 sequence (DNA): TGTGCCAGCTCACTCGAGCGGGAGGGCCTAGGGGAGCAGTACTTC. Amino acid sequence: CASSLEREGLGEQYF.

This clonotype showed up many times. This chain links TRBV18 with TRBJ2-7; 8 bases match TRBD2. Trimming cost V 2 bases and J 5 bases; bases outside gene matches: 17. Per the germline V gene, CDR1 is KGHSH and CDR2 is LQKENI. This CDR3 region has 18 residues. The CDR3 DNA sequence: TGTGCCAGCTCACCAATTTTTAGCGGGATGAAGGGGAACGACGAGCAGTACTTC. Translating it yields CASSPIFSGMKGNDEQYF.

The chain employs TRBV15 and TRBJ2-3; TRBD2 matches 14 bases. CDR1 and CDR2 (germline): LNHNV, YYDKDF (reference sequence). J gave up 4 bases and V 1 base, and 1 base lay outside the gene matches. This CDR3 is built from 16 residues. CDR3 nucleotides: TGTGCCACCAGCAGAGGGGGACTAGCGGGAGCAGATACGCAGTATTTT. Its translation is CATSRGGLAGADTQYF.

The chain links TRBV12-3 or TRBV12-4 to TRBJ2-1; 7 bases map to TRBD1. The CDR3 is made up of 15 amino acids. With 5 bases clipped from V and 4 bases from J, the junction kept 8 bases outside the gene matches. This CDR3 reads CASSIDRALYNEQFF. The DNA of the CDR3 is TGTGCCAGCAGTATCGACAGGGCCCTTTACAATGAGCAGTTCTTC.